The 15 T cell receptor beta chains in this list originate from one sample, sequenced in a study of early T cells in non-severe SARS-CoV-2 infection. Each CDR3 protein is one row after TCRdb ran MiXCR on the 5' RACE reads. The data contain more than 95,000 distinct CDR3 sequences, more than 9.5% of them singletons. Here the sequenced sample was whole blood, taken at baseline. The receptor source for this set is an adult who was a healthcare worker with PCR-confirmed SARS-CoV-2 infection or an uninfected control (not recorded which).

This clonotype was detected ten times or more. This chain joins TRBV12-3 or TRBV12-4 and TRBJ1-5; D unclear. V lost 5 bases and J lost 3, with 8 bases in between. This CDR3 spans 13 amino acids. CDR3 loop: CASSPDHNQPQHF. The CDR3 DNA sequence: TGTGCCAGCAGTCCCGACCACAATCAGCCCCAGCATTTT.

This chain joins TRBV6-5 and TRBJ1-1; 7 nucleotides agree with TRBD1. Germline CDR1 reads MNHEY; CDR2 reads SVGAGI. The CDR3 is made up of 15 amino acids. Losses at the gene ends were 3 bases for V and 4 bases for J; bases not matched to a gene: 8. CDR3 sequence (DNA): TGTGCCAGCAGTTATCAGACAGGGTCTTTCACTGAAGCTTTCTTT. This codes for CASSYQTGSFTEAFF.

This clonotype has only a few counts. J is TRBJ2-5 and V is TRBV21-1; the table calls TRBD1, which could not be checked here. TRBV21-1 is classified as a pseudogene. The CDR3 length is 14 residues. CDR3 loop: CASSKQTTEETQYF. CDR3 bases: TGTGCCAGCAGCAAACAGACGACAGAAGAGACCCAGTACTTC.

Many counts were recorded for this clonotype. The rearrangement uses TRBV10-3 and TRBJ2-1; D is ambiguous. Germline V gives CDR1 ENHRY, CDR2 SYGVKD. Trimming cost V 6 bases and J 7 bases, with 7 bases left between them. The CDR3 length is 11 residues. The CDR3 loop is CAIRSDNEQFF. The DNA of the CDR3 is TGTGCCATCAGGTCGGATAATGAGCAGTTCTTC.

In DNA form, the CDR3 reads TGTGCCAGCAGCTTATTGGCAGGGATCGGAAATGAGCAGTTCTTC. Protein product: CASSLLAGIGNEQFF. This rearrangement joins TRBV7-8 to TRBJ2-1; a possible D gene is TRBD1 (5 bases). The CDR3 is made up of 15 amino acids. The ends were cut back, 2 bases at V and 7 bases at J, with 15 bases in the middle. CDR1 is SGHVS, CDR2 FQNEAQ, per germline.

V is TRBV19 and J is TRBJ2-3, with 8 bases identical to TRBD2. The length of the CDR3 is 15 residues. Germline V lookup: CDR1 LNHDA, CDR2 SQIVND (reference sequence). V lost 5 bases, J lost 2 bases, and 6 bases stayed unmatched. CDR3 bases: TGTGCCAGTAGTGGCCTAGCGGGCAACACAGATACGCAGTATTTT. Its protein is CASSGLAGNTDTQYF.

J is TRBJ2-5 and V is TRBV4-1; D call uncertain. V was pared by 1 base and J by 4 bases, with 10 bases between. The CDR3 totals 14 residues. Germline V gene data show CDR1 as MGHRA and CDR2 as YSYEKL. The CDR3 sequence is CASSQVNLGETQYF. The CDR3 DNA sequence: TGCGCCAGCAGCCAAGTGAACCTAGGAGAGACCCAGTACTTC.

This clonotype turned up a few times. CDR3 nucleotide sequence: TGCGCCAGCAGTTTAACAGGGATAAGGGCTGAAGCTTTCTTT. Its translation is CASSLTGIRAEAFF. The chain combines TRBV10-1 with TRBJ1-1, with D tentatively TRBD1 (6 bases). Trimming pared 5 bases from V and 6 bases from J, leaving 16 bases between. Germline values: CDR1 WNHNN, CDR2 SYGVQD (reference sequence). The CDR3 runs 14 residues.

This clonotype turned up a few times. For the CDR3, the DNA is TGCAGCGCCGGGACCGATGGCTACACCTTC. Translation: CSAGTDGYTF. The V and J genes are TRBV29-1 and TRBJ1-2; the D gene is possibly TRBD1 (5 bases). The CDR3 covers 10 residues. Germline-derived CDR1 and CDR2 are SQVTM and ANQGSEA. Trimming removed 7 bases from V and 6 bases from J, with 9 bases in between. Together with reference TRBV29-1 and TRBJ1-2, the CDR3 gives the full variable domain: SAVISQKPSRDICQRGTSLTIQCQVDSQVTMMFWYRQQPGQSLTLIATANQGSEATYESGFVIDKFPISRPNLTFSTLTVSNMSPEDSSIYLCSAGTDGYTFGSGTRLTVV.

This clonotype was detected ten times or more. This chain connects TRBV20-1 to TRBJ2-3, with TRBD2 matching over 15 bases. This CDR3 is built from 16 residues. Germline V gene data show CDR1 as DFQATT and CDR2 as SNEGSKA (reference sequence). J gave up 4 bases and V 4 bases, and 6 bases lay outside the gene matches. CDR3 sequence reads: CSATGLAGGESDTQYF. CDR3 coding DNA: TGCAGTGCTACGGGACTAGCGGGGGGCGAGTCAGATACGCAGTATTTT.

The J gene is TRBJ2-1, the V gene TRBV13; no reliable D call. Trimming removed 3 bases at V and 6 bases at J, with 9 bases between. Per germline, CDR1 PRHDT and CDR2 FYEKMQ (reference sequence). The CDR3 has 13 amino acids. The CDR3 DNA sequence: TGTGCCAGCAGCTTCGCGTATACCAATGAGCAGTTCTTC. This sequence encodes CASSFAYTNEQFF.

This clonotype was picked up many times. This chain connects TRBV6-2 or TRBV6-3 to TRBJ1-4; possibly TRBD1 for D (6 bases). This CDR3 is 16 amino acids long. The germline V and J ends were trimmed by 6 bases and 6 bases, with 20 bases remaining between them. Per the germline V gene, CDR1 is MNHEY and CDR2 is SVGEGT. The CDR3 DNA reads as TGTGCCAGCAGAGATCCGTCGACAGGCTCGGATGAAAAACTGTTTTTT. This sequence encodes CASRDPSTGSDEKLFF.

Only a few counts were recorded for this clonotype. The V and J genes are TRBV7-9 and TRBJ1-1, with TRBD1 as a possible D gene (6 bases). CDR1 and CDR2 from the germline V gene are SEHNR and FQNEAQ (reference sequence). V was clipped by 6 bases and J by 4 bases, with 15 bases between them. The CDR3 consists of 14 residues. The CDR3 DNA is TGTGCCAGCAGTTCACAGGGCTCCGGCACTGAAGCTTTCTTT. It codes for CASSSQGSGTEAFF.

This clonotype has at least ten counts. V and J are TRBV7-9 and TRBJ1-2; 8 bases line up with TRBD1. V lost 5 bases and J lost 8; bases outside the gene matches: 7. This CDR3 region has 13 residues. Germline V gene lookup returns CDR1 SEHNR and CDR2 FQNEAQ (reference sequence). Written as DNA, the CDR3 is TGTGCCAGCAGCGCGACAGGGGCGAACGGCTACACCTTC. This codes for CASSATGANGYTF.

V is TRBV7-9 and J is TRBJ1-1; TRBD1 matches 7 bases. In germline, CDR1 is SEHNR, CDR2 FQNEAQ (reference sequence). There are 14 residues in the CDR3. J gave up 7 bases and V 1 base, and 6 bases lay outside the gene matches. The CDR3, as DNA: TGTGCCAGCAGCTTAGGGGGACAGTCCGGTGAAGCTTTCTTT. Translating it yields CASSLGGQSGEAFF.